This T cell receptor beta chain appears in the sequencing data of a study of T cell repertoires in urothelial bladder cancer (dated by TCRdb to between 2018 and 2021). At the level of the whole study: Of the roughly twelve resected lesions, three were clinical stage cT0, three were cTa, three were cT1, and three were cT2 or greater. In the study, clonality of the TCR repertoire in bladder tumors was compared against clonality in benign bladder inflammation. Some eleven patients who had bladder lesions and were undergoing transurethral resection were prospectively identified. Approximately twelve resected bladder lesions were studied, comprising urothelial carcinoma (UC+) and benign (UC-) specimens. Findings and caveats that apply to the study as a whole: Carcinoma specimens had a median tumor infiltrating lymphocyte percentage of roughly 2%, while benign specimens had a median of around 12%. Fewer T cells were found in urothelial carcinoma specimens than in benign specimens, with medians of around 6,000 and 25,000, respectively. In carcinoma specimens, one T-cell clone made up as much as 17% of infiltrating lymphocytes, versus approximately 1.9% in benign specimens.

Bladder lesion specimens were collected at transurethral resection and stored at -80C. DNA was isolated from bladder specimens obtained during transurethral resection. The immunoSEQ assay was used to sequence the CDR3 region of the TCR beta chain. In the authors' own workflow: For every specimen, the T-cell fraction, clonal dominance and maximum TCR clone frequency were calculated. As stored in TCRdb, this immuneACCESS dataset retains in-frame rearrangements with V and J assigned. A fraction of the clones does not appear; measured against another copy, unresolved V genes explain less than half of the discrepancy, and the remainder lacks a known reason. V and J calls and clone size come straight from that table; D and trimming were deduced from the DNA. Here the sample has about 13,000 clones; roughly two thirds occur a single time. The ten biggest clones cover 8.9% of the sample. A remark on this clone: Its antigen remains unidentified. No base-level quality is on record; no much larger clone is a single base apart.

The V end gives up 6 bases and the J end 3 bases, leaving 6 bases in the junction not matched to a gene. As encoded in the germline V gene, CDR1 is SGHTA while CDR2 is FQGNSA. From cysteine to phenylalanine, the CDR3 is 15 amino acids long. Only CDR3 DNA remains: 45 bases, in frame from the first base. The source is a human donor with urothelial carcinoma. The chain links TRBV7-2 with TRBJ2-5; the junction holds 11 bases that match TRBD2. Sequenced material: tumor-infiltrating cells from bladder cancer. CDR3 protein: CASSPLGLAEETQYF. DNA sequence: TGTGCCAGCAGTCCGTTGGGACTAGCGGAAGAGACCCAGTACTTC.